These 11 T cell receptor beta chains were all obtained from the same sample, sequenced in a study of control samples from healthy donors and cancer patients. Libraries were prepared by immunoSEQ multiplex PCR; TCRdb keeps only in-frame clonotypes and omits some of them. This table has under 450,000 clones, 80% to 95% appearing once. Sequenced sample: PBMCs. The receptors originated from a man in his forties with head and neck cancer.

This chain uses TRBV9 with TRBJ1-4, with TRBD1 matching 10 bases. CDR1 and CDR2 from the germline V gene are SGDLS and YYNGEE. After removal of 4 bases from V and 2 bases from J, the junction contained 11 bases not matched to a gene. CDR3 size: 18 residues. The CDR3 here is CASSSPSDRGTTNEKLFF. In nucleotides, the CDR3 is TGTGCCAGCAGCTCGCCCTCGGACAGGGGGACGACTAATGAAAAACTGTTTTTT.

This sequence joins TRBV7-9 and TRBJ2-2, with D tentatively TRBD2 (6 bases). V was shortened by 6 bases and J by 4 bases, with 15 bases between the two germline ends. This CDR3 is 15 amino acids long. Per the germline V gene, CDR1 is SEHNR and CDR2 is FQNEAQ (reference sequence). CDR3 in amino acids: CASRTSGSGTGELFF. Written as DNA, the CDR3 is TGTGCCAGCAGGACCTCGGGTAGCGGCACCGGGGAGCTGTTTTTT.

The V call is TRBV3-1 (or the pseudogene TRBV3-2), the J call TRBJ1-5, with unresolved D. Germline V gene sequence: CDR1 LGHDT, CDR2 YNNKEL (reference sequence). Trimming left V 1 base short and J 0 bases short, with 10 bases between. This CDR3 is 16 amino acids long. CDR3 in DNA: TGTGCCAGCAGCCAAGTACTGAGAGGTAGCAATCAGCCCCAGCATTTT. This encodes CASSQVLRGSNQPQHF.

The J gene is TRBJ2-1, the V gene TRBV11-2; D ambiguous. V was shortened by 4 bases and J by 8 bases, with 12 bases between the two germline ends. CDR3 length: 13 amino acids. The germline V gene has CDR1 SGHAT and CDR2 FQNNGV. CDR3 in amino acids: CASSWSSKDEQFF. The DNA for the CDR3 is TGTGCCAGCAGCTGGAGCTCCAAGGATGAGCAGTTCTTC.

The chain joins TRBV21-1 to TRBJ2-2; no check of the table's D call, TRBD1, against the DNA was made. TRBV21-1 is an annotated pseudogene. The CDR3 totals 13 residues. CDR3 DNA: TGTGCCAGCAGCAAACAGGGTGCGGGGGAGCTGTTTTTT. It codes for CASSKQGAGELFF.

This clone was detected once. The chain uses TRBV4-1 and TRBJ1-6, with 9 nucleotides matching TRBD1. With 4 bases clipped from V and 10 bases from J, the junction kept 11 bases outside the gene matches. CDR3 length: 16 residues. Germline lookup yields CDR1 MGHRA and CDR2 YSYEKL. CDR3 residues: CASSLNRDRAQSPLHF. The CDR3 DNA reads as TGCGCCAGCAGCCTCAACCGGGACAGGGCCCAATCACCCCTCCACTTT.

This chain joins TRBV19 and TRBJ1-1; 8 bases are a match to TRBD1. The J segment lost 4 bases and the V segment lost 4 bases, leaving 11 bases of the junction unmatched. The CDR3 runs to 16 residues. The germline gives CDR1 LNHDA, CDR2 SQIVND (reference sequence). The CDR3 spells CASSTRTGWERTEAFF. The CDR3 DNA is TGTGCCAGTAGTACCCGGACAGGGTGGGAGCGCACTGAAGCTTTCTTT.

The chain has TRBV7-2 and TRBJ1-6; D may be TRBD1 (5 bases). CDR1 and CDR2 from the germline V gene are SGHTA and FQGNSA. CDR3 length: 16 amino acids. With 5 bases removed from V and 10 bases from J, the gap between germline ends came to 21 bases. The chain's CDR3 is CASSRVRVGGGSPLHF. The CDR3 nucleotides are TGTGCCAGCAGCCGTGTCCGGGTTGGGGGGGGGTCACCCCTCCACTTT.

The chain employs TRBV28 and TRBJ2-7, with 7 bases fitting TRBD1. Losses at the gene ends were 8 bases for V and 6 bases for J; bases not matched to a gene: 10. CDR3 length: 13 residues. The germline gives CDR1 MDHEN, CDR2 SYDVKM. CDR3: CASYKGPGGEQYF. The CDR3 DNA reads TGTGCCAGCTATAAGGGACCAGGGGGCGAGCAGTACTTC.

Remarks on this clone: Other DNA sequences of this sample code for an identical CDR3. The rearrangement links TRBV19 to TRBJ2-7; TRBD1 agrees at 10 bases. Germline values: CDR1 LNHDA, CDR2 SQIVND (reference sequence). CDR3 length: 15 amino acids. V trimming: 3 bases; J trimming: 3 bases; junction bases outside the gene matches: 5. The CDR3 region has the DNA TGTGCCAGTAGTATTCCGGGACAGGGGATCTACGAGCAGTACTTC. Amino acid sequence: CASSIPGQGIYEQYF. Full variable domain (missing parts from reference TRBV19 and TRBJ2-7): DGGITQSPKYLFRKEGQNVTLSCEQNLNHDAMYWYRQDPGQGLRLIYYSQIVNDFQKGDIAEGYSVSREKKESFPLTVTSAQKNPTAFYLCASSIPGQGIYEQYFGPGTRLTVT.

The CDR3 DNA sequence: TGTGCCAGCAGCCAGAGAGGGGGGTATGGCTACACCTTC. This codes for CASSQRGGYGYTF. The chain couples TRBV27 to TRBJ1-2; tentative D call: TRBD1 (6 bases). Trimming took off 6 bases at V and 5 bases at J, with 13 bases between the two ends. This CDR3 has 13 residues. Germline CDR1 MNHEY, CDR2 SMNVEV (reference sequence).